The text below deals with one T cell receptor (beta chain). Its specificity is not known. The sample comes from a study of blood T cells in healthy people across ages. Findings of the study overall: Relative to aged donors, long-lived donors carried more naive CD4+ cells and displayed higher diversity.

Through a sample-barcoded 5' primer and a J-beta primer mix, a second PCR was run for roughly 6 to 11 cycles. Researchers report that each sample yielded at least 2.5 million CDR3-containing paired-end reads. TCRdb passed the 5' RACE reads through MiXCR, listing each CDR3 protein once. The data hold fewer than 1,000,000 distinct CDR3 sequences, with less than 60% observed a single time. This clonotype originated in a man at least 80 years old in good health. The material sequenced was blood.

The DNA of the CDR3 is TGTGCCAGCTCAGTCCCGGGACAGGGGCATGGCTACACCTTC. Encoded protein: CASSVPGQGHGYTF. The chain links TRBV18 to TRBJ1-2; TRBD1 agrees at 10 bases. The CDR3 runs 14 residues. Germline CDR1 KGHSH, CDR2 LQKENI. J lost 6 bases, V lost 5 bases, and 6 bases had no gene match. Filled out from reference TRBV18 and TRBJ1-2, the complete variable domain reads NAGVMQNPRHLVRRRGQEARLRCSPMKGHSHVYWYRQLPEEGLKFMVYLQKENIIDESGMPKERFSAEFPKEGPSILRIQQVVRGDSAAYFCASSVPGQGHGYTFGSGTRLTVV.